The 21 T cell receptor beta chains below all came from one sample that was sequenced in a study of T cell responses to AZD1222 COVID-19 vaccine. Method: immunoSEQ multiplex PCR; TCRdb's copy keeps in-frame clones and lacks some. The sample shows around 150,000 clones, about 92% of them seen only once. The sequencing used peripheral blood, collected 28 days after the second AZD1222 dose. The source is an adult who received the AZD1222 COVID-19 vaccine.

J is TRBJ2-7 and V is TRBV18; the match to TRBD2 covers 7 bases. In germline, CDR1 is KGHSH, CDR2 LQKENI. J was trimmed by 4 bases and V by 4 bases; bases with no gene match: 4. This CDR3 has 13 amino acids. Here the CDR3 reads CASSQGTKYEQYF. As DNA, the CDR3 is TGTGCCAGCTCACAGGGGACTAAATACGAGCAGTACTTC.

The V and J genes are TRBV9 and TRBJ1-2, with 9 bases fitting TRBD1. CDR3 length equals 16 residues. The germline V gene has CDR1 SGDLS and CDR2 YYNGEE. Losses at the gene ends were 3 bases for V and 8 bases for J; bases not matched to a gene: 14. The CDR3 sequence is CASSETLQGARDGYTF. For the CDR3, the DNA is TGTGCCAGCAGCGAGACGTTACAGGGGGCAAGAGACGGCTACACCTTC. The complete variable domain, with remaining parts taken from reference TRBV9 and TRBJ1-2, reads DSGVTQTPKHLITATGQRVTLRCSPRSGDLSVYWYQQSLDQGLQFLIQYYNGEERAKGNILERFSAQQFPDLHSELNLSSLELGDSALYFCASSETLQGARDGYTFGSGTRLTVV.

The chain links TRBV10-1 to TRBJ2-7; a weak D match, TRBD2 (6 bases). The CDR3 sequence is 15 residues long. The ends were cut back, 0 bases at V and 5 bases at J, with 14 bases in the middle. In germline, CDR1 is WNHNN, CDR2 SYGVQD (reference sequence). CDR3 residues: CASSESMDYRHEQYF. The CDR3 DNA is TGCGCCAGCAGTGAGTCGATGGACTATAGACACGAGCAGTACTTC.

The chain is built from TRBV30 and TRBJ2-1; D possibly corresponds to TRBD1 (6 bases). Trimming removed 4 bases at V and 5 bases at J, with 15 bases between. The CDR3 is 14 residues long. In germline, CDR1 is GTSNPN, CDR2 SVGIG (reference sequence). CDR3 bases: TGTGCCTGGAACACAGGGTGGGAGAACAATGAGCAGTTCTTC. Its translation is CAWNTGWENNEQFF.

The J gene is TRBJ1-2, the V gene TRBV7-9; TRBD1 might be the D (5 bases). The germline V gene encodes CDR1 SEHNR and CDR2 FQNEAQ (reference sequence). The CDR3 has 14 amino acids. V gave up 5 bases and J gave up 4 bases, with 14 bases separating them. This CDR3 is CASSPGPSGYGYTF. CDR3 sequence (DNA): TGTGCCAGCAGCCCGGGGCCGAGCGGCTATGGCTACACCTTC.

The chain uses TRBV9 and TRBJ2-7; TRBD2 aligns across 10 bases. This CDR3 has 15 residues. The junction had 4 bases not matched to a gene; V was cut back by 1 base and J by 3 bases. Germline loops: CDR1 SGDLS, CDR2 YYNGEE. The chain's CDR3 is CASSVTSGRDYEQYF. In DNA, the CDR3 is TGTGCCAGCAGCGTAACCAGCGGGAGGGACTACGAGCAGTACTTC.

This chain links TRBV6-5 with TRBJ1-5, with 8 bases matching TRBD1. The CDR3 is 15 amino acids. Germline lookup yields CDR1 MNHEY and CDR2 SVGAGI. Trimming at V came to 7 bases and at J to 0 bases, leaving 5 bases not matched to a gene. The CDR3 coding sequence is TGTGCCAGCAAAAGGGACAGGAATAGCAATCAGCCCCAGCATTTT. Protein sequence: CASKRDRNSNQPQHF.

The chain links TRBV6-5 to TRBJ1-3; the D is unclear. V was pared by 2 bases and J by 0 bases, with 2 bases between. CDR3 length: 13 residues. Per the germline V gene, CDR1 is MNHEY and CDR2 is SVGAGI. As DNA, the CDR3 is TGTGCCAGCAGTTACGTCTCTGGAAACACCATATATTTT. This translates into CASSYVSGNTIYF.

This clone occurred a few times. The J gene is TRBJ2-3, the V gene TRBV7-9, with D unclear. The CDR3 is 14 amino acids. From germline, CDR1 is SEHNR and CDR2 FQNEAQ (reference sequence). Trimming left V 2 bases short and J 0 bases short, with 6 bases between. CDR3 protein: CASSLISSTDTQYF. CDR3 nucleotides: TGTGCCAGCAGCTTAATCTCTAGCACAGATACGCAGTATTTT.

The gene calls are TRBV27 and TRBJ2-1, with TRBD2 identical over 9 bases. Losses at the gene ends were 6 bases for V and 4 bases for J; bases not matched to a gene: 7. Per the germline V gene, CDR1 is MNHEY and CDR2 is SMNVEV (reference sequence). CDR3 length: 15 amino acids. CDR3 in amino acids: CASSQATSGYNEQFF. DNA of the CDR3: TGTGCCAGCAGCCAAGCGACTAGCGGATACAATGAGCAGTTCTTC.

In this sample, this clone turned up a few times. The rearrangement joins TRBV2 to TRBJ1-3; 10 nucleotides align to TRBD1. After removal of 7 bases from V and 8 bases from J, the junction contained 8 bases not matched to a gene. CDR1 is SNHLY, CDR2 FYNNEI, per germline. This CDR3 has 14 residues. The DNA for the CDR3 is TGTGCCAGCATACCGGGACAGGGGTCCGACACCATATATTTT. Translating gives CASIPGQGSDTIYF.

The V call is TRBV27, the J call TRBJ1-4; TRBD1 might be the D (5 bases). CDR1 and CDR2 from the germline V gene are MNHEY and SMNVEV (reference sequence). V was shortened by 7 bases and J by 4 bases, with 13 bases between the two germline ends. This CDR3 is 14 amino acids long. CDR3 sequence reads: CASTRGGVNEKLFF. CDR3 sequence (DNA): TGTGCCAGCACTAGGGGAGGGGTTAATGAAAAACTGTTTTTT.

The gene calls are TRBV2 and TRBJ1-1; D is uncertain. This CDR3 spans 16 amino acids. Trimming removed 7 bases at V and 0 bases at J, with 18 bases between. Per the germline V gene, CDR1 is SNHLY and CDR2 is FYNNEI. This CDR3 is CASMRVRTTMNTEAFF. The CDR3 bases are TGTGCCAGCATGCGGGTGCGGACGACCATGAACACTGAAGCTTTCTTT.

The chain employs TRBV3-1 (or the pseudogene TRBV3-2) and TRBJ2-1; TRBD2 might be the D (6 bases). Germline CDR1 LGHDT, CDR2 YNNKEL (reference sequence). Between the trimmed V and J ends, which lost 0 bases and 4 bases, there was a span of 13 bases. The CDR3 loop spans 16 amino acids. CDR3 DNA sequence: TGTGCCAGCAGCCAAGATCATTCCAGCGGGTACAATGAGCAGTTCTTC. Protein: CASSQDHSSGYNEQFF.

The rearrangement links TRBV28 to TRBJ1-6, with D uncertain. The CDR3 loop spans 12 amino acids. Trimming shortened V by 7 bases and J by 7 bases, and 8 bases separated the two germline ends. Germline V gives CDR1 MDHEN, CDR2 SYDVKM. The CDR3 loop reads CASTGSNSPLHF. The CDR3 nucleotides read TGTGCCAGCACCGGCAGCAATTCACCCCTCCACTTT.

The CDR3 region has the DNA TGTGCCAGCAGCCTGGAGGGGGGGGGCTGGCGCGATGGCTACACCTTC. This codes for CASSLEGGGWRDGYTF. V is TRBV9 and J is TRBJ1-2; D might be TRBD1 (6 bases). Trimming pared 4 bases from V and 6 bases from J, leaving 22 bases between. Germline-derived CDR1 and CDR2 are SGDLS and YYNGEE. This CDR3 contains 16 residues.

In its sample, this clone was seen once. CDR3 nucleotide sequence: TGCGCCAGCAGCCCGGGACAAGGCACCGGCTACACCTTC. This gives the protein CASSPGQGTGYTF. The chain combines TRBV4-3 with TRBJ1-2; possibly TRBD1 for D (6 bases). The CDR3 covers 13 residues. Germline values: CDR1 LGHNA, CDR2 YSLEER. V lost 4 bases and J 8 bases, leaving 14 bases between the germline ends.

This clone appeared once. J is TRBJ1-2 and V is TRBV5-5; D might be TRBD1 (5 bases). The CDR3 sequence is 17 residues long. The V and J ends lost 4 bases and 5 bases respectively, with 24 bases between them. Per germline, CDR1 SGHKS and CDR2 YYEKEE (reference sequence). The CDR3 DNA is TGTGCCAGCAGCCCAACCTCGGGGGGAATACTGGGGTATGGCTACACCTTC. Its translation: CASSPTSGGILGYGYTF.

This chain links TRBV12-5 with TRBJ2-1; TRBD2 is a possible D gene (6 bases). V gave up 7 bases and J gave up 4 bases, with 23 bases separating them. Germline loops: CDR1 LGHNT, CDR2 FRNRAP. CDR3 length equals 17 residues. The CDR3 here is CASAPLGRGPSYNEQFF. The DNA for the CDR3 is TGTGCTAGTGCCCCACTGGGGCGGGGTCCTTCATACAATGAGCAGTTCTTC.

The chain couples TRBV7-3 to TRBJ2-3; D unresolved. The CDR3 spans 13 residues. With 5 bases removed from V and 2 bases from J, the gap between germline ends came to 8 bases. Germline V gene data show CDR1 as SGHTA and CDR2 as FQGTGA. The DNA of the CDR3 is TGTGCCAGCAGCCGAACCTCCACAGATACGCAGTATTTT. Translating gives CASSRTSTDTQYF.

This chain joins TRBV5-5 and TRBJ1-1; D is unresolved. The CDR3 sequence is 13 residues long. The V gene's germline CDR1 is SGHKS and CDR2 YYEKEE (reference sequence). The germline V and J ends were trimmed by 4 bases and 3 bases, with 10 bases remaining between them. Here the CDR3 DNA reads TGTGCCAGCAGCACGACAAGGGACACTGAAGCTTTCTTT. This translates into CASSTTRDTEAFF.